Below, one TCR beta chain is given with its context. Its target is unknown. These data originate in a study of tumor-infiltrating lymphocytes in localized non-small cell lung cancer. Looking at the study overall: From each patient, both tumor and uninvolved lung, non-adjacent to tumor, were sampled. Study findings and constraints: TCR sequencing covered a subset of patients with enough tissue.

Some clones are missing from TCRdb's copy, which holds only in-frame ones; the method was immunoSEQ multiplex PCR. This table has about 9,200 clones, about 80% appearing once. The CDR3 runs 15 residues. The V gene end was trimmed by 6 bases and the J gene end by 4 bases; junction bases not matched to a gene: 6. Germline-derived CDR1 and CDR2 are MNHEY and SVGAGI. The sample was uninvolved lung tissue not adjacent to the tumor. J is TRBJ2-5 and V is TRBV6-5; 12 bases align to TRBD2. This TCR derives from a human donor with non-small cell lung cancer. CDR3 region: CASSLAGGLGETQYF. CDR3 DNA sequence: TGTGCCAGCAGCCTAGCGGGGGGGCTCGGAGAGACCCAGTACTTC.